This T cell receptor (beta chain) was obtained from a study of T-cell reconstitution after alpha-beta-depleted transplantation in children. TCRbeta library construction was performed incorporating unique molecular identifiers. TCRdb re-derived calls from the PCR reads in MiXCR, one entry per CDR3 protein. The profile covers around 500,000 distinct CDR3 sequences, with about 23% appearing a single time and roughly an eighth taken by the ten largest. This CDR3 contains 16 residues. Between the trimmed V and J ends, which lost 4 bases and 4 bases, there was a span of 17 bases. Germline V gene sequence: CDR1 ENHRY, CDR2 SYGVKD. The study's findings and limits: Counts and diversity of T cells one year after transplant came mostly from newly produced T cells. Reportedly, alpha-beta T cells present about two months post-transplant originated from several hundred expanded clones of graft origin.

With respect to this clonotype: No antigen is known for it. A read error may explain this, as a much larger clone is one base away.

The origin of this receptor is a boy in the first two years of life who had a stem cell transplant for acute myeloid leukemia, so the T cells may come from the graft donor. The gene calls are TRBV10-3 and TRBJ2-1, with a possible D match to TRBD1 (6 bases). Sample: PBMCs, mostly from graft donor cells, taken 360 days after TCRalphabeta/CD19-depleted stem cell transplant. The CDR3 spells CAISADSLGHYNEQFF. The CDR3, as DNA: TGTGCCATCAGTGCCGACAGTTTGGGACATTACAATGAGCAGTTCTTC.